This T cell receptor beta chain was captured by sequencing in a study of beta chain features in type 1 diabetes. About the research overall: Examined across all samples were roughly 100 million sorted cells.

The sequenced template was cDNA made from the entire isolated RNA. Data came from immunoSEQ multiplex PCR; TCRdb stores just in-frame clones and leaves some out. Among about half a million clones listed, around 10% were seen once. The CDR3 runs to 11 residues. V was clipped by 4 bases and J by 9 bases, with 7 bases between them. CDR1 SEHNR and CDR2 FQNEAQ come from the germline V gene (reference sequence). Blood was collected once per donor into heparin, averaging about 100 mL. The TCR comes from a woman aged 18-35 years in good health. V usage is TRBV7-9 and J usage is TRBJ2-4, with D possibly matching TRBD2 (6 bases). The source material was naive CD4+ T cells from blood. The CDR3 loop is CASSSGVIQYF. CDR3 nucleotides: TGTGCCAGCAGCTCGGGGGTCATTCAGTACTTC.